This is a list of T cell receptor beta chains from one sample in a study of regulatory T cells in long-lasting Graves disease. TCRdb used MiXCR to reprocess the multiplex PCR reads, holding one entry per CDR3 protein. The sample holds about 420,000 distinct CDR3 sequences, about 15% seen once. The data also belong to a second study, concerning T cells in Graves' hyperthyroidism and ophthalmopathy.

Material: peripheral blood mononuclear cells (PBMCs), obtained at new diagnosis, from a patient treated with antithyroid drugs. These receptors were obtained from a woman aged 18-30 years with Graves disease. The CDR3 runs from the conserved cysteine through the conserved F or W. The order of the fields is clone size, J gene, D gene, V gene, CDR3 protein, CDR3 DNA. D genes are given only for firm matches. Clone size, where shown, is once, few, many, or a class for clones that have expanded.

size: few
J: TRBJ2-7
D: NA
V: TRBV7-9
CDR3: CASSPKSDGLSSYEQYF
DNA: TGTGCCAGCAGCCCTAAATCGGACGGATTGAGCTCCTACGAGCAGTACTTC

size: many
J: TRBJ2-1
D: TRBD2
V: TRBV11-2
CDR3: CASSLLSGSNEQFF
DNA: TGTGCCAGCAGCTTATTGAGCGGGAGCAATGAGCAGTTCTTC

size: many
J: TRBJ2-7
D: NA
V: TRBV5-1
CDR3: CASSLVPSASLEQYF
DNA: TGCGCCAGCAGCTTGGTCCCTAGCGCCTCCTTGGAGCAGTACTTC

size: many
J: TRBJ2-7
D: NA
V: TRBV30
CDR3: CAWSKEGPYEQYF
DNA: TGTGCCTGGAGTAAGGAGGGTCCGTACGAGCAGTACTTC

size: many
J: TRBJ1-4
D: NA
V: TRBV28
CDR3: CASSFVSWRSNEKLFF
DNA: TGTGCCAGCAGTTTCGTTTCCTGGCGGTCTAATGAAAAACTGTTTTTT

size: many
J: TRBJ2-7
D: NA
V: TRBV20-1
CDR3: CSASGQTPYEQYF
DNA: TGCAGTGCTAGCGGCCAGACCCCTTACGAGCAGTACTTC

size: few
J: TRBJ2-7
D: NA
V: TRBV18
CDR3: CASSPQGPQSSYEQYF
DNA: TGTGCCAGCTCACCACAGGGGCCCCAGAGCTCCTACGAGCAGTACTTC

size: many
J: TRBJ2-1
D: TRBD2
V: TRBV28
CDR3: CASSLTSGGAYREQFF
DNA: TGTGCCAGCAGTTTGACTAGCGGGGGGGCCTACAGGGAGCAGTTCTTC

size: few
J: TRBJ2-7
D: NA
V: TRBV5-5
CDR3: CASSGSLRRMAGLSYEQYF
DNA: TGTGCCAGCAGCGGCTCACTAAGAAGAATGGCAGGTCTTTCCTACGAGCAGTACTTC

size: NA
J: TRBJ2-1
D: TRBD2
V: TRBV19
CDR3: CASSIAGEPYNEQFF
DNA: TGTGCCAGTAGTATCGCGGGAGAGCCCTACAATGAGCAGTTCTTC